A selection of T cell receptor beta chains follows, all from one sample in a study of cytomegalovirus exposure and HLA in healthy donors. Profiled with immunoSEQ multiplex PCR; TCRdb holds only in-frame clones, not every one. There are 200,000 to 250,000 clones in the sample; around nine tenths occur only once, and approximately 1% lies in the top ten. Sequencing was carried out using PBMCs. The receptors come from a woman between 18 and 30 years old in good health and CMV-seronegative. The CDR3 runs from the conserved cysteine through the conserved F or W. The D gene is left open where the match is weak. The listing skips clone size in some rows; elsewhere it reads once, few, many or a size class.

>TRBJ2-7|TRBV10-1|-|TRBD2
TGCGCCAGCAGTGACCCTAGCGGGGTCTCCTACGAGCAGTACTTC
CASSDPSGVSYEQYF
>TRBJ2-7|TRBV11-2|-|TRBD1
TGTGCCAGCAGCTTAGGCCTACAGGGGGCCCACGAGCAGTACTTC
CASSLGLQGAHEQYF
>TRBJ1-1|TRBV9|-|-
TGTGCCAGCAGCGTAGCGCCCTCAGGCCAGACTGAAGCTTTCTTT
CASSVAPSGQTEAFF
>TRBJ2-7|TRBV5-1|-|TRBD1
TGCGCCAGCAGCAGACAGGGGGCGGCGTACGAGCAGTACTTC
CASSRQGAAYEQYF
>TRBJ2-7|TRBV19|once|TRBD2
TGTGCCAGTAGTATCAACAGGGAAAGCGGGAGATCCTACGAGCAGTACTTC
CASSINRESGRSYEQYF
>TRBJ2-3|TRBV7-3|-|TRBD1
TGTGCCAGTAGCGACAGGGCAGATACGCAGTATTTT
CASSDRADTQYF
>TRBJ1-1|TRBV5-5|-|-
TGTGCCAGCAGCTGGCTTCAGGGTGGCGCTGAAGCTTTCTTT
CASSWLQGGAEAFF
>TRBJ2-7|TRBV7-6|-|-
TGTGCCAGCAGCTTAGGGCCCGGGACACCATCCGAGCAGTACTTC
CASSLGPGTPSEQYF
>TRBJ1-2|TRBV2|-|-
TGTGCCAGCAGTGAATACAGTCCCCTCTATGGCTACACCTTC
CASSEYSPLYGYTF
>TRBJ2-5|TRBV30|-|TRBD2
TGTGCCTGGACCGCCGGGACTAGGAGAAGGGAGACCCAGTACTTC
CAWTAGTRRRETQYF
>TRBJ2-7|TRBV2|-|-
TGTGCCAGCAGTGAGGTTGACAGTGTCAACTACGAGCAGTACTTC
CASSEVDSVNYEQYF
>TRBJ1-2|TRBV7-8|few|TRBD1
TGTGCCAGCAGCTTAGGCCGAACAGGGGGCGTAGTCGACTATGGCTACACCTTC
CASSLGRTGGVVDYGYTF
>TRBJ2-7|TRBV4-3|-|-
TGCGCCAGCAGCCAATCTGGTACGGGGACCTACGAGCAGTACTTC
CASSQSGTGTYEQYF
>TRBJ2-2|TRBV5-1|-|TRBD2
TGCGCCAGCAGCCCGACTAGCGGGAGTTCCGGGGAGCTGTTTTTT
CASSPTSGSSGELFF
>TRBJ2-7|TRBV7-2|-|-
TGTGCCAGCAGCTTGAGGAGGGGCCTTTCCTACGAGCAGTACTTC
CASSLRRGLSYEQYF
>TRBJ1-4|TRBV9|-|-
TGTGCCAGCAGCGCCCACGGGGGAGGGGGGTTCGAAAAACTGTTTTTT
CASSAHGGGGFEKLFF
>TRBJ1-2|TRBV5-4|-|TRBD1
TGTGCCAGCAGGAAGACGGGACAGAACTATGGCTACACCTTC
CASRKTGQNYGYTF
>TRBJ2-5|TRBV9|-|-
TGTGCCAGCAGCGTTAGAGGGCGGGACCAAGAGACCCAGTACTTC
CASSVRGRDQETQYF
>TRBJ2-3|TRBV7-9|once|TRBD2
TGTGCCAGCAGCTACCTCACTAGCGGGGGAACAGATACGCAGTATTTT
CASSYLTSGGTDTQYF
>TRBJ2-7|TRBV4-3|-|-
TGCGCCAGCAGCCAAGATCAGTTCTACGAGCAGTACTTC
CASSQDQFYEQYF
>TRBJ1-5|TRBV6-6|few|-
TGTGCCAGCAGGGACAGCTATAGCAATCAGCCCCAGCATTTT
CASRDSYSNQPQHF
>TRBJ2-5|TRBV7-7|-|-
TGTGCCAGCAGCCGAGCGAGCGGCCAAGAGACCCAGTACTTC
CASSRASGQETQYF
>TRBJ1-1|TRBV27|-|TRBD1
TGTGCCAGCAGTTTAATCCAGGGGGCTGAAGCTTTCTTT
CASSLIQGAEAFF
>TRBJ1-6|TRBV4-1|-|-
TGCGCCAGCAGGCAGGCAGCCCCGTCACCCCTCCACTTT
CASRQAAPSPLHF
>TRBJ1-2|TRBV6-5|-|TRBD1
TGTGCCAGCAGTAATAGACAGGGAGGTGGCTACACCTTC
CASSNRQGGGYTF
>TRBJ1-6|TRBV30|once|-
TGTGCCTGGGACGGGAATTCACCCCTCCACTTT
CAWDGNSPLHF
>TRBJ2-7|TRBV4-1|-|TRBD2
TGCGCCAGCAGCCAAGGGCTAGCGGGGCTCTCCTACGAGCAGTACTTC
CASSQGLAGLSYEQYF
>TRBJ1-2|TRBV27|-|-
TGTGCCAGCAGTTTATCGGGTGCGGGACACTATGGCTACACCTTC
CASSLSGAGHYGYTF
>TRBJ1-5|TRBV2|-|-
TGTGCCAGCATGGTTGAGGCAGGGAACAATCAGCCCCAGCATTTT
CASMVEAGNNQPQHF
>TRBJ1-2|TRBV18|-|TRBD1
TGTGCCAGCTCACCAGACAGGGTTGGCTACACCTTC
CASSPDRVGYTF
>TRBJ2-3|TRBV7-2|-|TRBD2
TGTGCCAGCAGCCTAGGGACTAGCGGGGGTAATACGCAGTATTTT
CASSLGTSGGNTQYF
>TRBJ1-4|TRBV30|once|-
TGTGCCGTGTCCTTGAATGAAAAACTGTTTTTT
CAVSLNEKLFF